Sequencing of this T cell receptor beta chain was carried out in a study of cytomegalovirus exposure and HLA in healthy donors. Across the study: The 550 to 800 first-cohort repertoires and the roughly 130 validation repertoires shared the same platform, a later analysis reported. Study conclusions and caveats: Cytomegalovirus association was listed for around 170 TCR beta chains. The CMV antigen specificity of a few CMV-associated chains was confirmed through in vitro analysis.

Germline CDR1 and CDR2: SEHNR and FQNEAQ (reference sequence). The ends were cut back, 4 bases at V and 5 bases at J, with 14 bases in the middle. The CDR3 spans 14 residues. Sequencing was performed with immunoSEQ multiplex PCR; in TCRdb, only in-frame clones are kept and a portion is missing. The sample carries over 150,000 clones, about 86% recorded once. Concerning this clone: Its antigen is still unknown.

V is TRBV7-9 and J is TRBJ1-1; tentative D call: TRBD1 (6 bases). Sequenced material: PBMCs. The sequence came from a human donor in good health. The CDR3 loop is CASSSSTGWTEAFF. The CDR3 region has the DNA TGTGCCAGCAGCTCATCGACAGGTTGGACTGAAGCTTTCTTT. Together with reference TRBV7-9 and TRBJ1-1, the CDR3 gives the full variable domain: DTGVSQNPRHKITKRGQNVTFRCDPISEHNRLYWYRQTLGQGPEFLTYFQNEAQLEKSRLLSDRFSAERPKGSFSTLEIQRTEQGDSAMYLCASSSSTGWTEAFFGQGTRLTVV.